Listed here are 2 T cell receptor beta chains from one sample, sequenced in a study of control samples from healthy donors and cancer patients. Sequenced by immunoSEQ multiplex PCR; TCRdb stores in-frame clones only, minus some. Found here are around 130,000 clones, about 88% of them singletons; the top ten hold 3% to 3.5%. Sequencing input: blood. These receptors were taken from a man aged 50 to 59 in good health.

The V call is TRBV20-1, the J call TRBJ2-5; 10 bases agree with TRBD2. The CDR3 is 17 residues long. J lost 4 bases, V lost 3 bases, and 14 bases had no gene match. The germline V gene has CDR1 DFQATT and CDR2 SNEGSKA (reference sequence). The CDR3 sequence is CSASRQRGGGTPETQYF. CDR3 DNA sequence: TGCAGTGCTAGTAGGCAGCGGGGGGGCGGTACTCCAGAGACCCAGTACTTC.

The rearrangement joins TRBV30 to TRBJ2-7, with TRBD1 identical over 8 bases. The CDR3 runs to 15 residues. V dropped 4 bases and J dropped 3; count of bases not matched to a gene: 11. Germline CDR1 is GTSNPN and CDR2 is SVGIG (reference sequence). The CDR3 sequence is CAWNLPGTGNYEQYF. The CDR3 DNA follows: TGTGCCTGGAACTTACCAGGGACAGGCAACTACGAGCAGTACTTC. The variable domain in full, with the rest retrieved from reference TRBV30 and TRBJ2-7, is SQTIHQWPATLVQPVGSPLSLECTVEGTSNPNLYWYRQAAGRGLQLLFYSVGIGQISSEVPQNLSASRPQDRQFILSSKKLLLSDSGFYLCAWNLPGTGNYEQYFGPGTRLTVT.